The source of this T cell receptor beta chain is a study of T cells expressing NK-cell markers. TCRdb reprocessed the 5' RACE reads, with one entry per CDR3 protein and no DNA. The sample totals 350,000 to 450,000 distinct CDR3 sequences. CDR3 length: 12 amino acids. CDR1 and CDR2 from the germline V gene are DFQATT and SNEGSKA (reference sequence). Sequenced: blood T cells: a sorted CD56 or NKG2C T cell subset, CD4+ or CD8+ T cells, or bulk PBMC T cells (not recorded which). This TCR was sampled from a man aged 18 to 69 in good health. This chain uses TRBV20-1 with TRBJ2-3; TCRdb gives TRBD2 as the D gene, but with no DNA this cannot be confirmed. The CDR3 loop is CSARTNSGAQYF.